This TCR beta chain was sequenced in a study of PD-1 blockade in mismatch repair-deficient tumors. TCRdb's table, derived via immunoSEQ multiplex PCR, lists solely in-frame clones and lacks some. The sample includes approximately 100,000 clones, 82% seen only once; the top ten take approximately 6.7%. V was cut by 0 bases and J by 5 bases, with 8 bases left in between. Looked up from germline, CDR1 is SGHRS and CDR2 is YFSETQ. This CDR3 is 13 amino acids long. The sample here was peripheral blood, taken roughly 35 weeks after starting pembrolizumab. The clonotype comes from an adult with mismatch repair-deficient cancer. V usage is TRBV5-1 and J usage is TRBJ2-5; D not certain. The CDR3 region is CASSLGRSETQYF. The CDR3 DNA sequence: TGCGCCAGCAGCTTGGGCCGTTCGGAGACCCAGTACTTC.